This T cell receptor beta chain was observed in a study of blood T cell repertoires in COVID-19. Germline CDR1 reads LGHNA; CDR2 reads YSLEER. CDR3 size: 16 residues. V shed 0 bases and J shed 0 bases, with 9 bases lying between them. Original handling: Researchers report that nucleated cell counts were estimated from reference gene primer amplification. Measured with immunoSEQ multiplex PCR; TCRdb has only the in-frame clones, and not every one. Clone size and V and J calls were adopted from that table, with D and trimming inferred from the DNA. The top ten hold 15% to 20% of the sample, which has tens of thousands of clones, roughly 80% seen once.

The chain recombines TRBV4-3 with TRBJ1-3; no definite D call. The sequence was collected from a woman aged 55 to 70 with acute or convalescent COVID-19. Sequencing used peripheral blood. CDR3 in DNA: TGCGCCAGCAGCCAAGATGTGGCCTTCTCTGGAAACACCATATATTTT. It codes for CASSQDVAFSGNTIYF.